This entry lists 20 T cell receptor beta chains sequenced from one sample in a study of cytomegalovirus exposure and HLA in healthy donors. PCR was performed using 60 Vbeta and 13 Jbeta primers. The method was immunoSEQ multiplex PCR; TCRdb's version includes in-frame clones alone and lacks a portion of them. The data contain about 270,000 clones, under 80% of them singletons. Sequenced input: PBMCs. The receptors shown here come from a female donor in good health and CMV-seronegative.

This clone was seen more than once but under ten times. The chain couples TRBV7-2 to TRBJ2-1, with D hard to call. Germline loops: CDR1 SGHTA, CDR2 FQGNSA. Trimming left V 5 bases short and J 0 bases short, with 5 bases between. The CDR3 spans 13 residues. CDR3 amino acids: CASSPRSYNEQFF. The CDR3 nucleotides are TGTGCCAGCAGCCCCCGCTCCTACAATGAGCAGTTCTTC.

The V call is TRBV15, the J call TRBJ1-3, with 7 bases matching TRBD1. The ends lost 4 bases at V and 0 bases at J; junction bases unmatched: 3. CDR1 and CDR2 from the germline V gene are LNHNV and YYDKDF (reference sequence). The CDR3 sequence is 15 residues long. CDR3 nucleotide sequence: TGTGCCACCAGCATGGCAGGGGGCTCTGGAAACACCATATATTTT. Amino acid sequence: CATSMAGGSGNTIYF. The entire variable domain, with the rest obtained from reference TRBV15 and TRBJ1-3, is as follows: DAMVIQNPRYQVTQFGKPVTLSCSQTLNHNVMYWYQQKSSQAPKLLFHYYDKDFNNEADTPDNFQSRRPNTSFCFLDIRSPGLGDTAMYLCATSMAGGSGNTIYFGEGSWLTVV.

For the CDR3, the DNA is TGTGCCAGCAGTGAAGAAGGAATAGCTTACAATGAGCAGTTCTTC. Translated: CASSEEGIAYNEQFF. The V gene is TRBV2, the J gene TRBJ2-1; D gene ambiguous. CDR1 SNHLY and CDR2 FYNNEI come from the germline V gene. This CDR3 contains 15 residues. Trimming shortened V by 1 base and J by 4 bases, and 11 bases separated the two germline ends.

The J gene is TRBJ1-2, the V gene TRBV14; D remains unclear. The CDR3 consists of 15 residues. CDR1 is SGHDN, CDR2 FVKESK, per germline. Trimming removed 4 bases from V and 4 bases from J, with 16 bases in between. The CDR3 DNA follows: TGTGCCAGCAGCCCCCGCCCTCCCCCTACCTATGGCTACACCTTC. Protein product: CASSPRPPPTYGYTF.

This chain uses TRBV27 with TRBJ2-1; D is ambiguous. The CDR3 runs 14 residues. The ends were cut back, 5 bases at V and 4 bases at J, with 12 bases in the middle. Germline V CDR1 and CDR2: MNHEY, SMNVEV (reference sequence). The chain's CDR3 is CASSPSDNYNEQFF. CDR3 in DNA: TGTGCCAGCAGTCCCTCAGACAATTACAATGAGCAGTTCTTC.

The CDR3 region is CASTSGRDTGELFF. For the CDR3, the DNA is TGTGCCAGCACTAGCGGGAGGGACACCGGGGAGCTGTTTTTT. This sequence joins TRBV19 and TRBJ2-2; 13 bases match TRBD2. This CDR3 comprises 14 residues. J gave up 3 bases and V 9 bases, and 1 base lay outside the gene matches. Germline V CDR1 and CDR2: LNHDA, SQIVND (reference sequence).

This clone was seen more than once but under ten times. This chain joins TRBV5-1 and TRBJ2-1, with D maybe TRBD1 (5 bases). The V end was cut by 1 base, the J end by 3 bases, with 11 bases between. Germline CDR1 is SGHRS and CDR2 is YFSETQ. The CDR3 consists of 15 residues. The CDR3 loop is CASSLTDNNYNEQFF. CDR3 coding DNA: TGCGCCAGCAGCTTGACGGACAACAACTACAATGAGCAGTTCTTC.

The J gene is TRBJ2-3, the V gene TRBV9; 10 bases line up with TRBD2. V was pared by 3 bases and J by 6 bases, with 7 bases of the junction left unmatched. This CDR3 has 15 residues. CDR1 is SGDLS, CDR2 YYNGEE, per germline. In DNA, the CDR3 is TGTGCCAGCAGCGCGGAGCGGGAGGGCGGGGATACGCAGTATTTT. This codes for CASSAEREGGDTQYF.

CDR3 nucleotides: TGCAGCGTTACGACAGGGTCCTCCTACGAGCAGTACTTC. This sequence encodes CSVTTGSSYEQYF. This sequence joins TRBV29-1 and TRBJ2-7, with TRBD1 matching 7 bases. Germline V CDR1 and CDR2: SQVTM, ANQGSEA. The CDR3 has 13 residues. J gave up 0 bases and V 5 bases, and 4 bases lay outside the gene matches.

This chain connects TRBV11-3 to TRBJ2-1; maybe TRBD2 (6 bases). The CDR3 runs 19 residues. CDR1 is SGHNT and CDR2 is YENEEA in the germline V gene. V was cut by 0 bases and J by 0 bases, with 18 bases left in between. The CDR3 loop is CASSLDPPTSMSSYNEQFF. The CDR3 DNA sequence: TGTGCCAGCAGCTTAGATCCCCCTACTAGCATGAGCTCCTACAATGAGCAGTTCTTC.

The gene calls are TRBV5-1 and TRBJ1-1; the D is unclear. The germline V gene has CDR1 SGHRS and CDR2 YFSETQ. The V end lost 0 bases, the J end lost 6 bases, and 12 bases lay between the germline ends. CDR3 length: 14 residues. The CDR3, as DNA: TGCGCCAGCAGCTTGGTAGTGGGCCGGCCTGAAGCTTTCTTT. Translation gives CASSLVVGRPEAFF.

The table lists this clone with a count of one. V is TRBV6-5 and J is TRBJ2-7; D may be TRBD2 (7 bases). The V and J ends lost 0 bases and 3 bases respectively, with 12 bases between them. This CDR3 comprises 15 residues. Germline values: CDR1 MNHEY, CDR2 SVGAGI. The CDR3 loop is CASSYSGGGLYEQYF. The CDR3 nucleotides are TGTGCCAGCAGTTACTCGGGCGGGGGCCTCTACGAGCAGTACTTC.

The chain recombines TRBV5-1 with TRBJ1-1; perhaps TRBD1 as D (5 bases). The germline CDR1 and CDR2 sequences are SGHRS and YFSETQ. The CDR3 runs to 14 residues. Trimming removed 0 bases from V and 3 bases from J, with 9 bases in between. This chain's CDR3 is CASSLGQKDTEAFF. DNA for the CDR3: TGCGCCAGCAGCTTGGGACAGAAGGACACTGAAGCTTTCTTT.

The chain uses TRBV11-2 and TRBJ1-1; D not resolved. Germline V gene sequence: CDR1 SGHAT, CDR2 FQNNGV. V was clipped by 5 bases and J by 4 bases, with 11 bases between them. CDR3 size: 13 residues. CDR3 sequence (DNA): TGTGCCAGCAGCCCCACTCCCGGCACTGAAGCTTTCTTT. Amino acid sequence: CASSPTPGTEAFF. The full variable domain, its missing parts supplied by reference TRBV11-2 and TRBJ1-1, is EAGVAQSPRYKIIEKRQSVAFWCNPISGHATLYWYQQILGQGPKLLIQFQNNGVVDDSQLPKDRFSAERLKGVDSTLKIQPAKLEDSAVYLCASSPTPGTEAFFGQGTRLTVV.

This clone was picked up a small number of times. The chain employs TRBV28 and TRBJ2-1; D not certain. CDR1 is MDHEN and CDR2 is SYDVKM in the germline V gene. The length of the CDR3 is 11 residues. Trimming took 6 bases from V and 5 from J, leaving 5 bases between them. The DNA of the CDR3 is TGTGCCAGCAGCCTAAACAATGAGCAGTTCTTC. Encoded protein: CASSLNNEQFF. The whole variable domain, filled in from reference TRBV28 and TRBJ2-1, reads DVKVTQSSRYLVKRTGEKVFLECVQDMDHENMFWYRQDPGLGLRLIYFSYDVKMKEKGDIPEGYSVSREKKERFSLILESASTNQTSMYLCASSLNNEQFFGPGTRLTVL.

V gene TRBV30 combines with J gene TRBJ2-1; 11 nucleotides line up with TRBD2. This CDR3 comprises 16 residues. Per the germline V gene, CDR1 is GTSNPN and CDR2 is SVGIG (reference sequence). After removal of 2 bases from V and 8 bases from J, the junction contained 11 bases not matched to a gene. CDR3 nucleotides: TGTGCCTGGAGTCCCATGACTAGCGGGATTGGGGATGAGCAGTTCTTC. Translating it yields CAWSPMTSGIGDEQFF.

J is TRBJ1-1 and V is TRBV6-5; D perhaps matches TRBD1 (6 bases). This CDR3 has 16 amino acids. CDR1 MNHEY and CDR2 SVGAGI come from the germline V gene. Trimming removed 0 bases at V and 7 bases at J, with 18 bases between. The CDR3 bases are TGTGCCAGCAGTTACTCGATTCGGGGGGGCGTGGTTGAAGCTTTCTTT. Protein product: CASSYSIRGGVVEAFF.

The sample holds one count of this clone. The J gene is TRBJ1-3, the V gene TRBV19; D gene unclear. Trimming pared 6 bases from V and 0 bases from J, leaving 15 bases between. Germline CDR1 is LNHDA and CDR2 is SQIVND (reference sequence). This CDR3 comprises 16 residues. CDR3 sequence reads: CASSPSPLSSGNTIYF. The CDR3, as DNA: TGTGCCAGTAGCCCGTCCCCTTTGAGCTCTGGAAACACCATATATTTT.

This clone was detected only a few times. The chain recombines TRBV6-1 with TRBJ2-5, with D possibly matching TRBD2 (6 bases). Germline V gives CDR1 MNHNS, CDR2 SASEGT. This CDR3 is 13 amino acids long. Trimming removed 7 bases from V and 5 bases from J, with 14 bases in between. CDR3 DNA: TGTGCCAGCATTGTCGATGGGGGGGAGACCCAGTACTTC. It is translated as CASIVDGGETQYF.

The chain uses TRBV2 and TRBJ1-5; D remains ambiguous. The CDR3 consists of 12 residues. V was clipped by 4 bases and J by 10 bases, with 11 bases between them. Germline CDR1 reads SNHLY; CDR2 reads FYNNEI. The CDR3 region has the DNA TGTGCCAGCAGTGGGCGGTCGGGTCCCCAGCATTTT. Its protein is CASSGRSGPQHF.